Listed here are 10 T cell receptor beta chains from one sample, sequenced in a study of T cells in Graves' hyperthyroidism and ophthalmopathy (dated by TCRdb to between 2019 and 2020). Receptor libraries were prepared by multiplex PCR. The reads were generated on an Illumina HiSeq 2000. TCR beta CDR3 regions were amplified from RNA transcripts. For the first round of RT-PCR on the TCR CDR3, the HTBI primer set was used together with the Qiagen OneStep RT-PCR kit. TCRdb took the public reads, trimmed them with fastp at Q25, ran MiXCR for clone calling and kept in-frame beta chains. Rows are unified per CDR3 protein, each entry keeping the most common DNA and genes. The sample yields about 530,000 distinct CDR3 sequences; under 20% were counted once. 15% to 20% of the sample goes to the ten largest clones. The sequenced material came from blood. Receptor source: a woman in her late teens or twenties with Graves' ophthalmopathy.

Worth noting for this clonotype: Given a much more abundant clone one base away, this may be a read error. The chain is built from TRBV24-1 and TRBJ2-3; maybe TRBD1 (5 bases). CDR1 is KGHDR, CDR2 SFDVKD, per germline. With 9 bases removed from V and 1 base from J, the gap between germline ends came to 13 bases. The CDR3 extends over 14 amino acids. The CDR3 protein is CATRGHGRTDTQYF. The CDR3 coding sequence is TGTGCCACCCGAGGACACGGCCGCACAGATACGCAGTATTTT.

This clonotype showed up just a few times. V gene TRBV14 combines with J gene TRBJ2-1, with 7 bases that match TRBD2. Germline loops: CDR1 SGHDN, CDR2 FVKESK. Germline trimming cut 4 bases from V and 5 bases from J; bases unmatched to any gene: 17. The CDR3 consists of 18 residues. The CDR3 sequence is CASSPRLRLAEPNNEQFF. The CDR3 region has the DNA TGTGCCAGCAGCCCACGACTTCGTCTAGCGGAGCCAAACAATGAGCAGTTCTTC.

This chain connects TRBV19 to TRBJ2-2; TRBD2 might be the D (5 bases). This CDR3 has 13 amino acids. Trimming removed 6 bases at V and 8 bases at J, with 13 bases between. Germline V CDR1 and CDR2: LNHDA, SQIVND (reference sequence). CDR3 protein: CASSPMTGGELFF. The CDR3 coding sequence is TGTGCCAGTAGCCCCATGACGGGAGGGGAGCTGTTTTTT.

In its sample, this clonotype was seen many times. The chain joins TRBV29-1 to TRBJ1-1; D is perhaps TRBD1 (5 bases). The CDR3 runs 11 residues. V gave up 2 bases and J gave up 5 bases, with 6 bases separating them. Germline V gives CDR1 SQVTM, CDR2 ANQGSEA. CDR3 sequence (DNA): TGCAGCGTTGAAAAGGGGACTGAAGCTTTCTTT. Encoded protein: CSVEKGTEAFF.

In the case of this clonotype: This may come from a read error, since a much larger clone is one base off. The rearrangement uses TRBV6-1 and TRBJ1-1, with no clear D. Trimming left V 3 bases short and J 5 bases short, with 10 bases between. CDR3 size: 13 residues. Per the germline V gene, CDR1 is MNHNS and CDR2 is SASEGT. CDR3 loop: CASSDTPMTEAFF. CDR3 nucleotides: TGTGCCAGCAGTGACACCCCTATGACTGAAGCTTTCTTT.

This clonotype was seen at least ten times. V and J are TRBV19 and TRBJ1-2, with TRBD1 identical over 8 bases. The CDR3 length is 13 residues. V lost 5 bases and J lost 4; bases outside the gene matches: 3. Per germline, CDR1 LNHDA and CDR2 SQIVND (reference sequence). The DNA for the CDR3 is TGTGCCAGTAGTCCGGGACAGGCCTATGGCTACACCTTC. It codes for CASSPGQAYGYTF.

V usage is TRBV30 and J usage is TRBJ2-2; D unresolved. The CDR3 covers 12 residues. Germline loops: CDR1 GTSNPN, CDR2 SVGIG (reference sequence). The V and J ends lost 1 base and 7 bases respectively, with 7 bases between them. The CDR3 reads CAWSAGFGELFF. The CDR3 region has the DNA TGTGCCTGGAGTGCAGGATTCGGGGAGCTGTTTTTT. Variable domain in full (rest from reference TRBV30 and TRBJ2-2): SQTIHQWPATLVQPVGSPLSLECTVEGTSNPNLYWYRQAAGRGLQLLFYSVGIGQISSEVPQNLSASRPQDRQFILSSKKLLLSDSGFYLCAWSAGFGELFFGEGSRLTVL.

This clonotype was observed a handful of times. V usage is TRBV10-3 and J usage is TRBJ1-3; the D gene is possibly TRBD1 (6 bases). The CDR3 spans 16 residues. V was clipped by 3 bases and J by 7 bases, with 19 bases between them. Germline CDR1 ENHRY, CDR2 SYGVKD. The DNA for the CDR3 is TGTGCCATCAGTGAATGGCCTGGGGAGCAGGGGAACACCATATATTTT. The encoded protein is CAISEWPGEQGNTIYF.

V gene TRBV19 combines with J gene TRBJ1-2; 10 bases align to TRBD1. V trimming: 3 bases; J trimming: 8 bases; junction bases outside the gene matches: 6. The CDR3 loop spans 14 amino acids. The germline CDR1 and CDR2 sequences are LNHDA and SQIVND (reference sequence). The CDR3 nucleotides are TGTGCCAGTAGTATTGCCGGGACAGGGGAAGGCTACACCTTC. Translated: CASSIAGTGEGYTF. Full variable domain (remainder filled in from reference TRBV19 and TRBJ1-2): DGGITQSPKYLFRKEGQNVTLSCEQNLNHDAMYWYRQDPGQGLRLIYYSQIVNDFQKGDIAEGYSVSREKKESFPLTVTSAQKNPTAFYLCASSIAGTGEGYTFGSGTRLTVV.

This sequence joins TRBV29-1 and TRBJ1-2; no clear D gene. CDR3 length: 14 residues. Germline lookup yields CDR1 SQVTM and CDR2 ANQGSEA. V shed 0 bases and J shed 1 base, with 9 bases lying between them. CDR3 DNA sequence: TGCAGCGTTGAAGATGGGCACGATAACTATGGCTACACCTTC. Encoded protein: CSVEDGHDNYGYTF.